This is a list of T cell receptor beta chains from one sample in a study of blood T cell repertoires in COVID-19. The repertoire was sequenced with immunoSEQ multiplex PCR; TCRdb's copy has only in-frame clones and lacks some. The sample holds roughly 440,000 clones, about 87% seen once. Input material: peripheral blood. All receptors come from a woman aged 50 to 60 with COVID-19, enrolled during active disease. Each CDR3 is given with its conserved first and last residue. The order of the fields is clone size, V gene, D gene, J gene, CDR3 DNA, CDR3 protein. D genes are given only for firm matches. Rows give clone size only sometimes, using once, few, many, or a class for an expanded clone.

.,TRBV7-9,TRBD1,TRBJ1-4,TGTGCCAGCAGCAGTCGACAGGGAAGTGAAAAACTGTTTTTT,CASSSRQGSEKLFF
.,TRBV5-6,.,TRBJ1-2,TGTGCCAGCAGCTTGCAGGGTCCCAGATTCTATGGCTACACCTTC,CASSLQGPRFYGYTF
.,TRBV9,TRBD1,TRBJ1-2,TGTGCCAGCAGCGCGGGACAGACTCCAGCTAGTGGCTACACCTTC,CASSAGQTPASGYTF
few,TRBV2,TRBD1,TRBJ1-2,TGTGCCAGCAGCGAAGACAGGGGCGATGGCTACACCTTC,CASSEDRGDGYTF
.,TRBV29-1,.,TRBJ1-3,TGCAGCGTATTGAGCTCTGGAAACACCATATATTTT,CSVLSSGNTIYF
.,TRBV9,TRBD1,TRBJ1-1,TGTGCCAGCAGCGCAAGCCACAGGGGCAACACTGAAGCTTTCTTT,CASSASHRGNTEAFF
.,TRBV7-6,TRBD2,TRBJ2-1,TGTGCCAGCAGCTTATTAGCGGGTAAAAACAATGAGCAGTTCTTC,CASSLLAGKNNEQFF
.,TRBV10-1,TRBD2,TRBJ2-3,TGCGCCAGCAGTGAGTATAGCGGGGGCTACACAGATACGCAGTATTTT,CASSEYSGGYTDTQYF
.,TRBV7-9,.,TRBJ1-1,TGTGCCGGACGAACAGGGCAGAACACTGAAGCTTTCTTT,CAGRTGQNTEAFF
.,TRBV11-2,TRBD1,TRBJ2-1,TGTGCCAGCAGCCCAACCGGGACAGGGGTGGGAGAGCAGTTCTTC,CASSPTGTGVGEQFF
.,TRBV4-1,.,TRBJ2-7,TGCGCCAGCAGCCAAGAACCTCCTAGGTACGAGCAGTACTTC,CASSQEPPRYEQYF
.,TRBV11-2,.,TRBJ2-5,TGTGCCAGCAGCTTAGATGCTCTCGGGGAGACCCAGTACTTC,CASSLDALGETQYF
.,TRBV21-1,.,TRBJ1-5,TGTGCCAGCAGCAAACTAATGGAAACTATCCATAATCAGCCCCAGCATTTT,CASSKLMETIHNQPQHF
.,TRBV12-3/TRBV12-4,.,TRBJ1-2,TGTGCCAGCAGCGCCGGGGACTATGGCTACACCTTC,CASSAGDYGYTF
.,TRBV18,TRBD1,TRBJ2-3,TGTGCCAGCTCACGGACAGGGGGAGGATCCACAGATACGCAGTATTTT,CASSRTGGGSTDTQYF
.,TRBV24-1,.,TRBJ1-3,TGTGCCACCAGTGATTTGGGGCACCAGGACGGGGGCACCATATATTTT,CATSDLGHQDGGTIYF
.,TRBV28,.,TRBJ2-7,TGTGCCAGCAGTCGGGAAACACCCTACGAGCAGTACTTC,CASSRETPYEQYF
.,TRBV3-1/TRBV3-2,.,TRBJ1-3,TGTGCCAGCAGCCAACAGGGGTTCTCTGGAAACACCATATATTTT,CASSQQGFSGNTIYF
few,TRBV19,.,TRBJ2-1,TGTGCCAGTAGTCCCTCGCCGGGTTCCTACAATGAGCAGTTCTTC,CASSPSPGSYNEQFF
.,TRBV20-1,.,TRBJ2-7,TGCAGTGCTAGTTCTATGGAGGGAGAGCAGTACTTC,CSASSMEGEQYF
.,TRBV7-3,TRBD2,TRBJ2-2,TGTGCCAGCAGCTTAAGCGGGGGGGTCACCGGGGAGCTGTTTTTT,CASSLSGGVTGELFF
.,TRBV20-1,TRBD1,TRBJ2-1,TGCAGTGCAGTGCAGGGGGCGAGAGGATTCTTC,CSAVQGARGFF